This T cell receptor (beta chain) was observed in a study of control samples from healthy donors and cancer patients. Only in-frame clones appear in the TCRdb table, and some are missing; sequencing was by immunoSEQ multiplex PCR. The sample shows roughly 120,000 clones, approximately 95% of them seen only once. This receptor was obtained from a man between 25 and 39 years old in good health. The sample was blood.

The CDR3 region has the DNA TGCGCCAGCAGCCACTCCGGGACAGGGGGCTACGAGCAGTACTTC. Translating it yields CASSHSGTGGYEQYF. This chain links TRBV4-3 with TRBJ2-7; 11 positions agree with TRBD1. The CDR3 contains 15 residues. V dropped 3 bases and J dropped 3; count of bases not matched to a gene: 4. The germline V gene encodes CDR1 LGHNA and CDR2 YSLEER.